The rows below give T cell receptor beta chains drawn from one sample of a study of blood T cell repertoires in COVID-19. Produced via immunoSEQ multiplex PCR; TCRdb's table is partial and in-frame only. This table holds under 250,000 clones, 84% found once. Sample: peripheral blood. The receptor source for this set is a woman between 50 and 59 years old with active or convalescent COVID-19. Both conserved end residues are part of each CDR3. D genes are given only for firm matches. Clone size is given for some rows only: seen once, a few or many times, or a class if the clone is expanded.

d_call: -
j_call: TRBJ2-2
v_call: TRBV4-2
clone_size: few
cdr3_aa: CASSQTSSWSSTGELFF
cdr3_nt: TGTGCCAGCAGCCAAACATCTAGCTGGAGTTCCACCGGGGAGCTGTTTTTT

d_call: TRBD2
j_call: TRBJ2-5
v_call: TRBV7-2
clone_size: -
cdr3_aa: CASSLGGAGGETQYF
cdr3_nt: TGTGCCAGCAGCTTAGGAGGGGCCGGGGGGGAGACCCAGTACTTC

d_call: -
j_call: TRBJ1-5
v_call: TRBV28
clone_size: -
cdr3_aa: CASSTHGLYQPQHF
cdr3_nt: TGTGCCAGCAGTACCCACGGACTATATCAGCCCCAGCATTTT

d_call: TRBD2
j_call: TRBJ2-5
v_call: TRBV5-1
clone_size: -
cdr3_aa: CASSPPSGGAETQYF
cdr3_nt: TGCGCCAGCAGCCCGCCTAGCGGGGGGGCCGAGACCCAGTACTTC

d_call: -
j_call: TRBJ1-2
v_call: TRBV20-1
clone_size: -
cdr3_aa: CSARVWSGYTF
cdr3_nt: TGCAGTGCTAGAGTTTGGAGTGGCTACACCTTC

d_call: TRBD1
j_call: TRBJ1-6
v_call: TRBV19
clone_size: -
cdr3_aa: CATSDRANSPLHF
cdr3_nt: TGTGCCACCTCGGACAGGGCCAATTCACCCCTCCACTTT

d_call: TRBD2
j_call: TRBJ2-1
v_call: TRBV15
clone_size: -
cdr3_aa: CATSRDGGRVQWIGEQFF
cdr3_nt: TGTGCCACCAGCAGAGACGGCGGGAGGGTACAGTGGATCGGTGAGCAGTTCTTC

d_call: -
j_call: TRBJ1-4
v_call: TRBV18
clone_size: few
cdr3_aa: CASSPVATNEKLFF
cdr3_nt: TGTGCCAGCTCACCCGTTGCAACTAATGAAAAACTGTTTTTT

d_call: -
j_call: TRBJ2-3
v_call: TRBV2
clone_size: few
cdr3_aa: CASSELAGRADTQYF
cdr3_nt: TGTGCCAGCAGTGAACTAGCAGGAAGGGCAGATACGCAGTATTTT

d_call: -
j_call: TRBJ2-3
v_call: TRBV10-1
clone_size: -
cdr3_aa: CASSDRMAVPTDTQYF
cdr3_nt: TGCGCCAGCAGTGATAGGATGGCGGTACCCACAGATACGCAGTATTTT

d_call: TRBD1
j_call: TRBJ2-5
v_call: TRBV5-1
clone_size: -
cdr3_aa: CASSLAGQGGETQYF
cdr3_nt: TGCGCCAGCAGCTTGGCGGGACAGGGGGGAGAGACCCAGTACTTC

d_call: TRBD2
j_call: TRBJ2-3
v_call: TRBV6-4
clone_size: -
cdr3_aa: CASSDAGGGTDTQYF
cdr3_nt: TGTGCCAGCAGTGACGCAGGCGGGGGTACAGATACGCAGTATTTT

d_call: -
j_call: TRBJ1-2
v_call: TRBV9
clone_size: -
cdr3_aa: CASSVASRVGGGNYGYTF
cdr3_nt: TGTGCCAGCAGCGTAGCCTCCCGTGTAGGGGGGGGTAACTATGGCTACACCTTC

d_call: -
j_call: TRBJ1-1
v_call: TRBV6-1
clone_size: -
cdr3_aa: CASSESGQHTEAFF
cdr3_nt: TGTGCCAGCAGTGAATCAGGACAGCACACTGAAGCTTTCTTT

d_call: -
j_call: TRBJ2-7
v_call: TRBV10-3
clone_size: -
cdr3_aa: CAISPRSGEQYF
cdr3_nt: TGTGCCATCAGTCCAAGATCGGGCGAGCAGTACTTC

d_call: TRBD1
j_call: TRBJ1-1
v_call: TRBV2
clone_size: -
cdr3_aa: CASTLRQGATEAFF
cdr3_nt: TGTGCCAGCACCCTTAGACAGGGTGCCACTGAAGCTTTCTTT

d_call: -
j_call: TRBJ2-1
v_call: TRBV5-1
clone_size: many
cdr3_aa: CASSQQLRNEQFF
cdr3_nt: TGCGCCAGCAGCCAACAGTTAAGGAATGAGCAGTTCTTC

d_call: TRBD2
j_call: TRBJ2-3
v_call: TRBV28
clone_size: -
cdr3_aa: CASSTSGGRTDTQYF
cdr3_nt: TGTGCCAGCAGTACTAGCGGGGGCCGCACAGATACGCAGTATTTT

d_call: TRBD1
j_call: TRBJ1-2
v_call: TRBV27
clone_size: -
cdr3_aa: CASSESSGGYGYTF
cdr3_nt: TGTGCCAGCAGTGAGTCGTCAGGGGGCTATGGCTACACCTTC

d_call: -
j_call: TRBJ2-5
v_call: TRBV21-1
clone_size: -
cdr3_aa: CASSARSGGTWEETQYF
cdr3_nt: TGTGCCAGCAGCGCTCGAAGTGGGGGGACGTGGGAAGAGACCCAGTACTTC

d_call: TRBD1
j_call: TRBJ1-5
v_call: TRBV2
clone_size: -
cdr3_aa: CASTFPGQDQPQHF
cdr3_nt: TGTGCCAGCACTTTCCCGGGACAGGATCAGCCCCAGCATTTT

d_call: TRBD1
j_call: TRBJ2-1
v_call: TRBV27
clone_size: -
cdr3_aa: CASTPRGSSYNEQFF
cdr3_nt: TGTGCCAGCACCCCCAGGGGGAGCTCCTACAATGAGCAGTTCTTC

d_call: TRBD1
j_call: TRBJ1-2
v_call: TRBV2
clone_size: -
cdr3_aa: CASSLDRGDGYTF
cdr3_nt: TGTGCCAGCAGTCTGGACAGGGGAGATGGCTACACCTTC

d_call: -
j_call: TRBJ2-7
v_call: TRBV5-1
clone_size: -
cdr3_aa: CASSLDGTYHEQYF
cdr3_nt: TGCGCCAGCAGCTTGGATGGGACTTATCACGAGCAGTACTTC

d_call: -
j_call: TRBJ2-1
v_call: TRBV19
clone_size: once
cdr3_aa: CASSIVGRGRNEQFF
cdr3_nt: TGTGCCAGTAGTATAGTGGGCAGGGGACGGAATGAGCAGTTCTTC

d_call: -
j_call: TRBJ1-6
v_call: TRBV7-9
clone_size: -
cdr3_aa: CASSLSNSPLHF
cdr3_nt: TGTGCCAGCAGCCTTTCCAATTCACCCCTCCACTTT

d_call: -
j_call: TRBJ1-2
v_call: TRBV10-3
clone_size: -
cdr3_aa: CAISGGQPYGYTF
cdr3_nt: TGTGCCATCAGTGGAGGACAGCCCTATGGCTACACCTTC

d_call: -
j_call: TRBJ2-5
v_call: TRBV5-4
clone_size: -
cdr3_aa: CASSFGGLETQYF
cdr3_nt: TGTGCCAGCAGCTTCGGCGGGTTAGAGACCCAGTACTTC

d_call: TRBD2
j_call: TRBJ2-5
v_call: TRBV5-4
clone_size: -
cdr3_aa: CASSSWTSGVGQTQYF
cdr3_nt: TGTGCCAGCAGCTCCTGGACTAGCGGGGTGGGTCAGACCCAGTACTTC

d_call: -
j_call: TRBJ2-5
v_call: TRBV27
clone_size: once
cdr3_aa: CASSLEGTQYF
cdr3_nt: TGTGCCAGCAGTTTAGAGGGGACCCAGTACTTC

d_call: -
j_call: TRBJ1-6
v_call: TRBV11-2
clone_size: few
cdr3_aa: CASSLEGSYYNSPLHF
cdr3_nt: TGTGCCAGCAGCTTAGAGGGCAGTTATTATAATTCACCCCTCCACTTT

d_call: -
j_call: TRBJ1-3
v_call: TRBV6-5
clone_size: once
cdr3_aa: CASSWGGRGSGNTIYF
cdr3_nt: TGTGCCAGCAGTTGGGGAGGACGGGGCTCTGGAAACACCATATATTTT

d_call: -
j_call: TRBJ1-5
v_call: TRBV6-6
clone_size: once
cdr3_aa: CASSYEANGQPQHF
cdr3_nt: TGTGCCAGCAGTTACGAGGCGAACGGTCAGCCCCAGCATTTT

d_call: -
j_call: TRBJ2-3
v_call: TRBV5-1
clone_size: -
cdr3_aa: CASSGPGTQYF
cdr3_nt: TGCGCCAGCAGCGGGCCGGGAACGCAGTATTTT

d_call: TRBD1
j_call: TRBJ1-2
v_call: TRBV5-4
clone_size: many
cdr3_aa: CASSLGGQEEGYTF
cdr3_nt: TGTGCCAGCAGCTTGGGGGGACAGGAGGAAGGCTACACCTTC

d_call: TRBD2
j_call: TRBJ2-3
v_call: TRBV9
clone_size: -
cdr3_aa: CASSLGSGASSVTQYF
cdr3_nt: TGTGCCAGCAGCCTGGGGAGCGGGGCTAGCTCTGTTACGCAGTATTTT

d_call: -
j_call: TRBJ1-2
v_call: TRBV11-2
clone_size: -
cdr3_aa: CASSQDRRGYTF
cdr3_nt: TGTGCCAGCAGCCAAGACAGACGGGGCTACACCTTC

d_call: -
j_call: TRBJ1-2
v_call: TRBV24-1
clone_size: -
cdr3_aa: CATSDATTGFGYGYTF
cdr3_nt: TGTGCCACCAGTGATGCCACTACCGGTTTCGGCTATGGCTACACCTTC

d_call: -
j_call: TRBJ1-2
v_call: TRBV5-3
clone_size: -
cdr3_aa: CAPHLIPNYGYTF
cdr3_nt: TGTGCCCCTCACCTAATCCCGAACTATGGCTACACCTTC

d_call: -
j_call: TRBJ1-2
v_call: TRBV12-3/TRBV12-4
clone_size: -
cdr3_aa: CASRPQEWDGYTF
cdr3_nt: TGTGCCAGCAGACCACAGGAATGGGATGGCTACACCTTC

d_call: -
j_call: TRBJ1-1
v_call: TRBV12-3/TRBV12-4
clone_size: once
cdr3_aa: CASRQRGEAFF
cdr3_nt: TGTGCCAGCAGACAACGTGGTGAAGCTTTCTTT

d_call: -
j_call: TRBJ2-1
v_call: TRBV28
clone_size: once
cdr3_aa: CASSLRGEQFF
cdr3_nt: TGTGCCAGCAGTTTAAGGGGCGAGCAGTTCTTC

d_call: -
j_call: TRBJ2-3
v_call: TRBV6-5
clone_size: -
cdr3_aa: CASSPRRTDTQYF
cdr3_nt: TGTGCCAGCAGTCCCAGGCGCACAGATACGCAGTATTTT

d_call: -
j_call: TRBJ2-1
v_call: TRBV11-3
clone_size: -
cdr3_aa: CASSLDSGWVPIGEQFF
cdr3_nt: TGTGCCAGCAGCTTAGATAGCGGCTGGGTCCCTATCGGGGAGCAGTTCTTC

d_call: TRBD1
j_call: TRBJ1-4
v_call: TRBV4-1
clone_size: -
cdr3_aa: CASSQADRVNEKLFF
cdr3_nt: TGCGCCAGCAGCCAGGCGGACAGGGTTAATGAAAAACTGTTTTTT

d_call: -
j_call: TRBJ1-4
v_call: TRBV15
clone_size: -
cdr3_aa: CATSRDRGEKLFF
cdr3_nt: TGTGCCACCAGCCGGGATCGCGGTGAAAAACTGTTTTTT